This T cell receptor (beta chain) was identified in a study of spatial heterogeneity in lung cancer. Study in general: Mean representation of each unique TCR and UMI combination in the raw reads exceeded eight occurrences. General observations from the study: Counts that tracked tumor mutation counts were those of expanded intratumoral alpha and beta TCRs.

Looked up from germline, CDR1 is MNHEY and CDR2 is SVGAGI. This CDR3 region has 16 residues. V trimming: 6 bases; J trimming: 2 bases; junction bases outside the gene matches: 6. Time point here: sample taken at primary tumor resection. Comments on this clonotype: Its specificity is not known.

Individually, TCR cDNA molecules were each labelled with a unique molecular identifier. TCRdb fed the 5' RACE reads into MiXCR, producing one record per CDR3 protein. The data contain 3,500 to 5,000 distinct CDR3 sequences, under 45% of them seen just once; the ten biggest clones take up 25% to 40%. The sequencing used lung tumor tissue, collected at surgery. This receptor was obtained from a male donor with early-stage non-small cell lung cancer. The rearrangement links TRBV6-5 to TRBJ2-4; 11 bases line up with TRBD2. The CDR3 spells CASSPTSGGSKNIQYF. DNA of the CDR3: TGTGCCAGCAGCCCAACTAGCGGGGGATCCAAAAACATTCAGTACTTC.